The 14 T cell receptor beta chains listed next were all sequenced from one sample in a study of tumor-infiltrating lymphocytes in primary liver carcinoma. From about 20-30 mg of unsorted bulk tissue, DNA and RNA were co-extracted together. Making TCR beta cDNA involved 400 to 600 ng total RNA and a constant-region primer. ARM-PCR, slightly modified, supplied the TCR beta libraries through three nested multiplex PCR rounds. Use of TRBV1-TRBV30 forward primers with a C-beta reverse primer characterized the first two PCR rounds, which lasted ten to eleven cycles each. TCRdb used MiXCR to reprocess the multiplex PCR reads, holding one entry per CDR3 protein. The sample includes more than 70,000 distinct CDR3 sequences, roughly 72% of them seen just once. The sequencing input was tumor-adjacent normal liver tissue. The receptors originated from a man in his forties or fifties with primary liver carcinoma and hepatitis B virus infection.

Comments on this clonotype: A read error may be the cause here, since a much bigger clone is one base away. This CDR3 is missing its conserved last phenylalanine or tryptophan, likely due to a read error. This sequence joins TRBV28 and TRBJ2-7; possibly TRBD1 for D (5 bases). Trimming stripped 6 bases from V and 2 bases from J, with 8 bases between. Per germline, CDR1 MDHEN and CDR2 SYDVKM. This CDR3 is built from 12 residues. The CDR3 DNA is TGTGCCAGCAGGACAGCCACCTACGAGCAGTACTTA. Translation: CASRTATYEQYL.

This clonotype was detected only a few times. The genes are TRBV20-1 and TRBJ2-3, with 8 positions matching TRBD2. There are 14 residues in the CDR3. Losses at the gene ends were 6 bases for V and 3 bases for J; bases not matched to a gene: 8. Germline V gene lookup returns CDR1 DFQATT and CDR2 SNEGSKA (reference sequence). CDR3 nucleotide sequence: TGCAGTGCAACCCGACGGGAGGGGACAGATACGCAGTATTTT. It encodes CSATRREGTDTQYF.

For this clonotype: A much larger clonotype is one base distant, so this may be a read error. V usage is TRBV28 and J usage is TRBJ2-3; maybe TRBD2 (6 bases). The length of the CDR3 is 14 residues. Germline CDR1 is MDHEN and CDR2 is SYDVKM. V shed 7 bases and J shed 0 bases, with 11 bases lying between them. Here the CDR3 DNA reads TGTGCCAGCACTGGGGGGACTAGCACAGATACGCAGTATTTT. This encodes CASTGGTSTDTQYF.

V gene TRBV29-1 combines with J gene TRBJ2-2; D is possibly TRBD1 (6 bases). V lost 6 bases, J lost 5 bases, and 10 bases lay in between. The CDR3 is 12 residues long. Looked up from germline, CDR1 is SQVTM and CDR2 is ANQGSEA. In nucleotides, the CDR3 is TGCAGCGTCGGAAGGGGGACCGGGGAGCTGTTTTTT. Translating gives CSVGRGTGELFF.

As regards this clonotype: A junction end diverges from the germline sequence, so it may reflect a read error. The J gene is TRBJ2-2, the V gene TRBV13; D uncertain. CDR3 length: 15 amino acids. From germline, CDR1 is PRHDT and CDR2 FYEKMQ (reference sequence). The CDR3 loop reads CDSTFNQFGIGELFF. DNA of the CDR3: TGTGACAGCACCTTCAACCAGTTTGGCATCGGGGAGCTGTTTTTT.

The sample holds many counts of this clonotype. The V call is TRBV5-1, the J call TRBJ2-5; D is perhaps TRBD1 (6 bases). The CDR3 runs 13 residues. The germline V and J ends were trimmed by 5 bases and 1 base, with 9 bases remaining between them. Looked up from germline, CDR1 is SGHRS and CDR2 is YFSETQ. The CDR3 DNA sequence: TGCGCCAGCAGTCCGGACAGCCAAGAGACCCAGTACTTC. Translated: CASSPDSQETQYF. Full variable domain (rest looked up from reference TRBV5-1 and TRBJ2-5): KAGVTQTPRYLIKTRGQQVTLSCSPISGHRSVSWYQQTPGQGLQFLFEYFSETQRNKGNFPGRFSGRQFSNSRSEMNVSTLELGDSALYLCASSPDSQETQYFGPGTRLLVL.

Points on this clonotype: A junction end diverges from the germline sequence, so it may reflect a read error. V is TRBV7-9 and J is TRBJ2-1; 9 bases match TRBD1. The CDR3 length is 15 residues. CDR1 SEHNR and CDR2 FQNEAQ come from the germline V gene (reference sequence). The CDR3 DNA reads TGTGCTAGCAGCATATACAGGGGGCAGAGGAATGAGCAGTTCTTC. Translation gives CASSIYRGQRNEQFF.

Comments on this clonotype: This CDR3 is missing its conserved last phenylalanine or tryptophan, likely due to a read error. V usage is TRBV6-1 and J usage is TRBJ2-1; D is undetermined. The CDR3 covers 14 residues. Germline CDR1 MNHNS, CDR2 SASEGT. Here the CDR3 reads CTSSRTWLNNEQFL. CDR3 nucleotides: TGTACCAGCAGCAGAACGTGGCTAAACAATGAGCAGTTCCTC.

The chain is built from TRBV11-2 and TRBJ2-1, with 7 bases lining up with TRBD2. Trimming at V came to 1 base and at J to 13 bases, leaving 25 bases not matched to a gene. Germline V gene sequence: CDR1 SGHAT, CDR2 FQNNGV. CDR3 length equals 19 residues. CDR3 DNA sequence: TGTGCCAGCAGCTTAGGTGGGCGATTCAGCGGGACCCTTTACAACGAACAGTTCTTC. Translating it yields CASSLGGRFSGTLYNEQFF.

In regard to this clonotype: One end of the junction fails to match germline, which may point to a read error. As DNA, the CDR3 is TGCGCCAGCAGCTCCAAGCGGGTGCCAGATACGCAGTATTTT. Its protein product is CASSSKRVPDTQYF. J is TRBJ2-3 and V is TRBV6-2 or TRBV6-3; D is possibly TRBD2 (6 bases). Germline V gene data show CDR1 as MNHEY and CDR2 as SVGEGT. CDR3 size: 14 residues.

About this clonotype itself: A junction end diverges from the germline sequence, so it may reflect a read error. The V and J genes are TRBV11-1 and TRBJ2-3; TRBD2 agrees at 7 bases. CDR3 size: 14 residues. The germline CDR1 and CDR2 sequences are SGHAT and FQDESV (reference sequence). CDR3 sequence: CASSLRQRAGEYHF. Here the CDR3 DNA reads TGTGCCAGCAGCTTAAGGCAACGTGCGGGAGAGTATCACTTT.

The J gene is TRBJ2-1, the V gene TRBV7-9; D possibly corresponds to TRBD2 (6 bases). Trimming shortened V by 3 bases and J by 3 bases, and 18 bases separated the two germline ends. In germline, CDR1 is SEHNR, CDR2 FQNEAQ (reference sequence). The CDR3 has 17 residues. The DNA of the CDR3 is TGTGCCAGCAGCTTGCGGGGATGGAGAGGAAGCTACAATGAGCAGTTCTTC. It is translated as CASSLRGWRGSYNEQFF.

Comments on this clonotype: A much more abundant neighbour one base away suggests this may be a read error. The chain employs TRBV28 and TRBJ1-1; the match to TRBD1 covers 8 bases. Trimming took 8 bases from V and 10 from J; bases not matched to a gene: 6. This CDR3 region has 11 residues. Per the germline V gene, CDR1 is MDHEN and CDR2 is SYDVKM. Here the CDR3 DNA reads TGTGCCAGCTGTCAGGGGGCGAGAGCTTTCTTT. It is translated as CASCQGARAFF.

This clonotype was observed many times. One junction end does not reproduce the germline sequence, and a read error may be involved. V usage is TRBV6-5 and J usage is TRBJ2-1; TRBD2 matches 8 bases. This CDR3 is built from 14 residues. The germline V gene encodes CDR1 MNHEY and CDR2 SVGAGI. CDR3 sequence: CVSTTGTRDNEQFF. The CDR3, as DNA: TGTGTCAGCACCACCGGGACTAGGGACAATGAGCAGTTCTTC.